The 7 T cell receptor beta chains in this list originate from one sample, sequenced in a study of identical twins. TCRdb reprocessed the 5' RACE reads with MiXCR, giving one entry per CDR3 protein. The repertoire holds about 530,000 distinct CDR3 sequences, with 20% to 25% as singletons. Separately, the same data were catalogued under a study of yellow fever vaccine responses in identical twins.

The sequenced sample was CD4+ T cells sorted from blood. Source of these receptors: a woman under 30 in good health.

CDR3 in amino acids: CASKFSGGVDEQFF. The CDR3 DNA reads as TGCGCCAGCAAATTTAGCGGGGGGGTGGATGAGCAGTTCTTC. The rearrangement joins TRBV4-1 to TRBJ2-1; TRBD2 aligns across 11 bases. Per the germline V gene, CDR1 is MGHRA and CDR2 is YSYEKL. After removal of 7 bases from V and 8 bases from J, the junction contained 7 bases not matched to a gene. This CDR3 region has 14 residues.

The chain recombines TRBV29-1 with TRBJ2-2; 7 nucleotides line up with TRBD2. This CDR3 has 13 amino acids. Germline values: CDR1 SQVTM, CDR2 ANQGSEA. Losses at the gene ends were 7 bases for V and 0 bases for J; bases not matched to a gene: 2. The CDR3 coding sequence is TGCAGCGCGGGGGGACCGAACACCGGGGAGCTGTTTTTT. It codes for CSAGGPNTGELFF.

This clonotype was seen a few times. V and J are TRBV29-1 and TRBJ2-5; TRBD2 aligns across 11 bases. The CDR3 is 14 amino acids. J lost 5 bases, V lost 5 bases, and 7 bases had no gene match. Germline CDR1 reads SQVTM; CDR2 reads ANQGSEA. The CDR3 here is CSVTLAGVGETQYF. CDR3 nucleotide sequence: TGCAGCGTTACACTAGCGGGGGTCGGTGAGACCCAGTACTTC.

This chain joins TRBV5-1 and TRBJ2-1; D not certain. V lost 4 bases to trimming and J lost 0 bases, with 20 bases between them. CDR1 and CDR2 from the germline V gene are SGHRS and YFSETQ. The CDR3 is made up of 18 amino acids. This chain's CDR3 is CASSEEGAGLGSYNEQFF. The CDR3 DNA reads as TGCGCCAGCAGCGAAGAAGGAGCCGGCCTGGGCTCCTACAATGAGCAGTTCTTC.

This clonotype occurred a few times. This CDR3 is CSAARLNQPQHF. The CDR3 DNA is TGCAGCGCGGCCAGGCTCAATCAGCCCCAGCATTTT. The chain carries TRBV29-1 and TRBJ1-5; no reliable D call. Trimming stripped 7 bases from V and 3 bases from J, with 10 bases between. The CDR3 length is 12 residues. Germline V CDR1 and CDR2: SQVTM, ANQGSEA.

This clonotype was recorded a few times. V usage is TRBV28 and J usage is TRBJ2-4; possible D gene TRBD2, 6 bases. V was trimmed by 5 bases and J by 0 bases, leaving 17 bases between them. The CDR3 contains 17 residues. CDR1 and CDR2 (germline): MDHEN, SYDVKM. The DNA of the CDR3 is TGTGCCAGCAGTCAAGGGGCGGGACCACTAGCCAAAAACATTCAGTACTTC. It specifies CASSQGAGPLAKNIQYF.

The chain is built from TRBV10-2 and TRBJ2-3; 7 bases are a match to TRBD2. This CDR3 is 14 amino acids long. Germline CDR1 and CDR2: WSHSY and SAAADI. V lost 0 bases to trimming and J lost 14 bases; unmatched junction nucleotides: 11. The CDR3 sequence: CASSESRVAGEGYF. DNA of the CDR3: TGCGCCAGCAGTGAGTCGAGGGTGGCGGGAGAGGGGTATTTT.